The 28 T cell receptor beta chains listed next were all sequenced from one sample in a study of blood T cell repertoires in COVID-19. Some clones are missing from TCRdb's copy, which holds only in-frame ones; the method was immunoSEQ multiplex PCR. Of about 320,000 clones listed, more than 75% are singletons. Sequencing was performed on PBMCs or T cells enriched from blood (not recorded which). The receptors were sampled from a woman between 18 and 29 years old who had recovered from COVID-19.

This clone was detected a few times. The V and J genes are TRBV7-2 and TRBJ2-3; possible D gene TRBD1, 6 bases. Trimming took off 2 bases at V and 2 bases at J, with 11 bases between the two ends. CDR1 and CDR2 from the germline V gene are SGHTA and FQGNSA. The CDR3 contains 15 residues. CDR3 loop: CASSLQGITTDTQYF. In nucleotides, the CDR3 is TGTGCCAGCAGCTTACAGGGGATAACCACAGATACGCAGTATTTT.

The genes are TRBV7-9 and TRBJ2-1, with D unclear. Between the trimmed V and J ends, which lost 0 bases and 5 bases, there was a span of 11 bases. The germline gives CDR1 SEHNR, CDR2 FQNEAQ (reference sequence). CDR3 length: 15 amino acids. The chain's CDR3 is CASSLAQVGNNEQFF. The DNA for the CDR3 is TGTGCCAGCAGCTTAGCGCAGGTCGGAAACAATGAGCAGTTCTTC.

The chain uses TRBV23-1 and TRBJ2-1; TRBD2 might be the D (5 bases). TRBV23-1 is an open reading frame whose function is uncertain. The length of the CDR3 is 18 residues. Trimming removed 4 bases at V and 0 bases at J, with 19 bases between. The DNA of the CDR3 is TGCGCCAGCAGTCCCCCGGGGAAGCATCTGAGCTCCTACAATGAGCAGTTCTTC. Translating gives CASSPPGKHLSSYNEQFF.

The genes are TRBV7-9 and TRBJ2-7; the match to TRBD1 covers 7 bases. Germline V gene sequence: CDR1 SEHNR, CDR2 FQNEAQ (reference sequence). The CDR3 loop spans 18 amino acids. V was clipped by 5 bases and J by 0 bases; unmatched bases: 16. The CDR3 reads CASSSTNPGRGYSYEQYF. The CDR3 DNA is TGTGCCAGCAGCAGCACCAACCCCGGCAGGGGGTACTCCTACGAGCAGTACTTC.

The CDR3 DNA sequence: TGTGCCAGCAGTCGATACCGGACAGGGGTTAACAATCAGCCCCAGCATTTT. This codes for CASSRYRTGVNNQPQHF. This chain uses TRBV27 with TRBJ1-5; 9 bases map to TRBD1. V gave up 5 bases and J gave up 3 bases; unmatched junction bases: 11. From germline, CDR1 is MNHEY and CDR2 SMNVEV (reference sequence). The length of the CDR3 is 17 residues.

V gene TRBV11-1 combines with J gene TRBJ2-5; possibly TRBD2 for D (6 bases). The CDR3 is 14 residues long. Germline V gives CDR1 SGHAT, CDR2 FQDESV (reference sequence). V lost 3 bases and J 4 bases, leaving 12 bases between the germline ends. For the CDR3, the DNA is TGTGCCAGCAGCTTGGCGTGGCGGGGAGAGACCCAGTACTTC. This sequence encodes CASSLAWRGETQYF.

This clone was seen just once. The chain couples TRBV7-6 to TRBJ2-7, with D tentatively TRBD2 (5 bases). Germline V CDR1 and CDR2: SGHVS, FNYEAQ. This CDR3 region has 15 residues. V was trimmed by 1 base and J by 2 bases, leaving 12 bases between them. CDR3 in DNA: TGTGCCAGCAGCTTAGATGGCCGGGAAACCTACGAGCAGTACTTC. It encodes CASSLDGRETYEQYF.

The CDR3 region is CASSSRGKYTEAFF. CDR3 DNA: TGTGCCAGCAGTTCCAGGGGGAAATACACTGAAGCTTTCTTT. This chain links TRBV28 with TRBJ1-1; TRBD1 matches 7 bases. CDR3 length: 14 amino acids. V dropped 4 bases and J dropped 3; count of bases not matched to a gene: 5. Germline-derived CDR1 and CDR2 are MDHEN and SYDVKM.

This chain uses TRBV3-1 (or the pseudogene TRBV3-2) with TRBJ2-5; possible D gene TRBD2, 6 bases. This CDR3 comprises 12 residues. The germline V gene has CDR1 LGHDT and CDR2 YNNKEL (reference sequence). Between the trimmed V and J ends, which lost 11 bases and 9 bases, there was a span of 19 bases. The CDR3 reads CAACKQEGPQYF. In nucleotides, the CDR3 is TGTGCCGCATGCAAGCAGGAGGGACCCCAGTACTTC.

This rearrangement joins TRBV7-3 to TRBJ2-5, with 8 bases fitting TRBD2. Germline V gene lookup returns CDR1 SGHTA and CDR2 FQGTGA. V gave up 5 bases and J gave up 5 bases; unmatched junction bases: 10. There are 15 residues in the CDR3. The CDR3 spells CASSASGSGGETQYF. The CDR3 region has the DNA TGTGCCAGCAGCGCCAGCGGGAGTGGGGGGGAGACCCAGTACTTC.

The J gene is TRBJ2-1, the V gene TRBV19, with D hard to call. The V and J ends lost 9 bases and 8 bases respectively, with 20 bases between them. The germline V gene has CDR1 LNHDA and CDR2 SQIVND (reference sequence). The CDR3 is made up of 14 amino acids. The CDR3, as DNA: TGTGCCAGCTCCGGGTCTTCTATCCGGGATGAGCAGTTCTTC. This translates into CASSGSSIRDEQFF.

The V and J genes are TRBV6-5 and TRBJ1-2; 10 bases map to TRBD1. V lost 8 bases and J lost 2; bases outside the gene matches: 8. The CDR3 has 15 residues. Germline V lookup: CDR1 MNHEY, CDR2 SVGAGI. The DNA for the CDR3 is TGTGCCAGCTTGGGGGGACAGGGGAGGAACTATGGCTACACCTTC. Translated: CASLGGQGRNYGYTF.

The rearrangement links TRBV5-1 to TRBJ2-3, with TRBD2 matching 13 bases. The CDR3 is made up of 16 amino acids. J lost 2 bases, V lost 6 bases, and 6 bases had no gene match. CDR1 is SGHRS, CDR2 YFSETQ, per germline. The CDR3 nucleotides read TGCGCCAGCACCAGACTAGCGGGAGGCTTCACAGATACGCAGTATTTT. It codes for CASTRLAGGFTDTQYF.

DNA of the CDR3: TGTGCCAGCAGCTCCGACTCTGGCAAAAACATTCAGTACTTC. It is translated as CASSSDSGKNIQYF. The rearrangement links TRBV7-9 to TRBJ2-4; D uncertain. This CDR3 spans 14 amino acids. Germline assignment: CDR1 SEHNR and CDR2 FQNEAQ (reference sequence). With 4 bases removed from V and 3 bases from J, the gap between germline ends came to 10 bases. The whole variable domain, filled in from reference TRBV7-9 and TRBJ2-4, reads DTGVSQNPRHKITKRGQNVTFRCDPISEHNRLYWYRQTLGQGPEFLTYFQNEAQLEKSRLLSDRFSAERPKGSFSTLEIQRTEQGDSAMYLCASSSDSGKNIQYFGAGTRLSVL.

This rearrangement joins TRBV6-1 to TRBJ2-7; TRBD2 is a possible D gene (5 bases). Germline values: CDR1 MNHNS, CDR2 SASEGT. Trimming pared 0 bases from V and 2 bases from J, leaving 11 bases between. This CDR3 has 15 residues. As DNA, the CDR3 is TGTGCCAGCAGTGAAGCTGGACTTACCGCCTACGAGCAGTACTTC. As protein: CASSEAGLTAYEQYF.

The chain recombines TRBV3-1 (or the pseudogene TRBV3-2) with TRBJ2-1; 9 nucleotides line up with TRBD2. In germline, CDR1 is LGHDT, CDR2 YNNKEL (reference sequence). The CDR3 is made up of 14 amino acids. Trimming at V came to 0 bases and at J to 9 bases, leaving 3 bases not matched to a gene. CDR3 bases: TGTGCCAGCAGCCAAGAAGCGGGGGGTTTTGAGCAGTTCTTC. This encodes CASSQEAGGFEQFF.

The chain uses TRBV27 and TRBJ2-7; TRBD1 matches 9 bases. The CDR3 has 15 residues. Germline loops: CDR1 MNHEY, CDR2 SMNVEV (reference sequence). With V trimmed by 6 bases and J by 5 bases, 11 bases remained unmatched. CDR3 in amino acids: CASRGYRTGVHEQYF. The DNA of the CDR3 is TGTGCCAGCAGGGGTTACAGGACAGGGGTCCACGAGCAGTACTTC.

The chain employs TRBV9 and TRBJ1-6; D is uncertain. With 2 bases removed from V and 5 bases from J, the gap between germline ends came to 5 bases. CDR1 and CDR2 from the germline V gene are SGDLS and YYNGEE. There are 13 residues in the CDR3. The CDR3, as DNA: TGTGCCAGCAGCGTGGGAGATAATTCACCCCTCCACTTT. This codes for CASSVGDNSPLHF.

V is TRBV10-3 and J is TRBJ1-6; D is perhaps TRBD1 (5 bases). CDR1 is ENHRY and CDR2 is SYGVKD in the germline V gene. There are 16 residues in the CDR3. V was clipped by 3 bases and J by 10 bases, with 19 bases between them. DNA for the CDR3: TGTGCCATCAGTGATGTCGGTAGGGGAAGAGGATCACCCCTCCACTTT. Translating it yields CAISDVGRGRGSPLHF.

The gene calls are TRBV7-9 and TRBJ1-3, with D uncertain. Germline V gene lookup returns CDR1 SEHNR and CDR2 FQNEAQ (reference sequence). Trimming removed 5 bases from V and 4 bases from J, with 9 bases in between. The CDR3 is made up of 13 amino acids. DNA of the CDR3: TGTGCCAGCAGCCCGACAATGGGAAACACCATATATTTT. Translated: CASSPTMGNTIYF.

This chain uses TRBV2 with TRBJ1-5, with TRBD1 matching over 8 bases. Per germline, CDR1 SNHLY and CDR2 FYNNEI. The junction had 7 bases not matched to a gene; V was cut back by 5 bases and J by 1 base. The CDR3 is 16 residues long. CDR3 nucleotide sequence: TGTGCCAGCAGTCGGGGACAGGTTGGCAGCAATCAGCCCCAGCATTTT. It codes for CASSRGQVGSNQPQHF.

V is TRBV5-1 and J is TRBJ2-5; TRBD1 might be the D (5 bases). V dropped 0 bases and J dropped 1 base, with 13 bases sitting between them. There are 16 residues in the CDR3. Germline V lookup: CDR1 SGHRS, CDR2 YFSETQ. DNA for the CDR3: TGCGCCAGCAGCTTGGCCCTACAGGCGGTCCAAGAGACCCAGTACTTC. Translation: CASSLALQAVQETQYF.

This clone appeared a single time. The chain links TRBV6-5 to TRBJ2-5; TRBD2 is a possible D gene (5 bases). This CDR3 region has 12 residues. Trimming stripped 8 bases from V and 5 bases from J, with 12 bases between. Germline CDR1 and CDR2: MNHEY and SVGAGI. The CDR3 region is CASGGRRETQYF. Written as DNA, the CDR3 is TGTGCCAGCGGAGGACGACGGGAGACCCAGTACTTC.

The V gene is TRBV19, the J gene TRBJ1-5, with 8 bases aligning to TRBD1. The germline gives CDR1 LNHDA, CDR2 SQIVND (reference sequence). This CDR3 is built from 17 residues. Trimming removed 5 bases from V and 0 bases from J; junction bases left unmatched: 9. The chain's CDR3 is CASSDGQGIYSNQPQHF. The DNA for the CDR3 is TGTGCCAGTAGTGACGGACAGGGCATTTATAGCAATCAGCCCCAGCATTTT.

This chain joins TRBV12-3 or TRBV12-4 and TRBJ1-2; D uncertain. V lost 1 base and J 8 bases, leaving 11 bases between the germline ends. This CDR3 spans 13 amino acids. CDR3 nucleotide sequence: TGTGCCAGCAGTTTAGAGCTTTCGGGAGGCTACACCTTC. This translates into CASSLELSGGYTF.

The chain uses TRBV19 and TRBJ1-2, with 7 positions matching TRBD1. The CDR3 loop spans 13 amino acids. The trim removed 5 bases at V and 8 bases at J, leaving 8 bases unmatched. Per germline, CDR1 LNHDA and CDR2 SQIVND (reference sequence). The CDR3 sequence is CASSDRVGPGYTF. The CDR3 nucleotides are TGTGCCAGTAGTGACAGGGTTGGACCAGGCTACACCTTC. The complete variable domain, with remaining parts taken from reference TRBV19 and TRBJ1-2, reads DGGITQSPKYLFRKEGQNVTLSCEQNLNHDAMYWYRQDPGQGLRLIYYSQIVNDFQKGDIAEGYSVSREKKESFPLTVTSAQKNPTAFYLCASSDRVGPGYTFGSGTRLTVV.

The chain recombines TRBV5-1 with TRBJ1-2, with TRBD1 as a possible D gene (5 bases). Germline V gene data show CDR1 as SGHRS and CDR2 as YFSETQ. With 4 bases removed from V and 5 bases from J, the gap between germline ends came to 9 bases. The CDR3 loop spans 12 amino acids. Here the CDR3 reads CASSQGTYGYTF. In DNA, the CDR3 is TGCGCCAGCAGCCAAGGGACTTATGGCTACACCTTC.

This rearrangement joins TRBV6-1 to TRBJ2-3; D call uncertain. V was shortened by 2 bases and J by 3 bases, with 15 bases between the two germline ends. CDR3 length: 16 residues. CDR1 is MNHNS and CDR2 is SASEGT in the germline V gene. The CDR3: CASSELGSWSTDTQYF. The DNA of the CDR3 is TGTGCCAGCAGTGAATTAGGCTCGTGGAGTACAGATACGCAGTATTTT.